The source of this TCR beta chain is a study of shared clonotypes between healthy human individuals. Of note for this clone: This same CDR3 is encoded by further DNA sequences in the sample.

This CDR3 contains 15 residues. Germline CDR1 MNHEY, CDR2 SVGAGI. The trim removed 8 bases at V and 3 bases at J, leaving 6 bases unmatched. Per the original data handling: Owing to the provision of junction-only sequences devoid of quality scores by immunoSEQ, filtering differed. Measured with immunoSEQ multiplex PCR; TCRdb has only the in-frame clones, and not every one. The V and J calls and clone size were taken over from that table, and D and trimming were inferred from the DNA. The table has roughly 2.4 million clones, around 95% seen once. The source is a man aged 18 to 35 in good health. The sequencing sample was made of naive CD4+ T cells sorted from blood. Subset specified: CD45RA+ positively selected. V is TRBV6-5 and J is TRBJ2-1, with 11 bases matching TRBD2. CDR3 sequence reads: CASSRGTSGYNEQFF. As DNA, the CDR3 is TGTGCCAGCTCAAGGGGGACTAGCGGCTACAATGAGCAGTTCTTC.